This is a list of T cell receptor beta chains from one sample in a study of blood T cell repertoires in COVID-19. Sequencing was performed with immunoSEQ multiplex PCR; in TCRdb, only in-frame clones are kept and a portion is missing. Here the sample spans approximately 220,000 clones, about 80% being singletons. The sequencing sample was made of peripheral blood. Every receptor here comes from a woman aged 55-70 years with acute or convalescent COVID-19. Both conserved end residues are part of each CDR3. The order of the fields is clone size, V gene, D gene, J gene, CDR3 DNA, CDR3 protein. D genes are given only for firm matches. Size is omitted from some rows. Given values are once, few, many or a class for expanded clones.

>-|TRBV6-5|TRBD2|TRBJ2-5
TGTGCCAGCAGTACTGGGACTAGCCAACAAGAGACCCAGTACTTC
CASSTGTSQQETQYF
>-|TRBV5-5|-|TRBJ2-5
TGTGCCAGCAGCTTGGGCCCGACTAGTCGAGAGACCCAGTACTTC
CASSLGPTSRETQYF
>few|TRBV7-9|-|TRBJ1-2
TGTGCCAGCAGCTTAGGGGTTGCGAGTGGGGCTTATGGCTACACCTTC
CASSLGVASGAYGYTF
>-|TRBV4-3|TRBD1|TRBJ1-1
TGCGCCAGCAGCCAAGATCTGGCTACAGGGGGCGCGAAGGGTTGGCACACTGAAGCTTTCTTT
CASSQDLATGGAKGWHTEAFF
>-|TRBV18|-|TRBJ2-1
TGTGCCAGCTCACCTCGGAGTTCAAGGTACAATGAGCAGTTCTTC
CASSPRSSRYNEQFF
>-|TRBV5-3|TRBD1|TRBJ1-4
TGTGCCAGAAGTTCGGGACAGGGTACTTCAACTAATGAAAAACTGTTTTTT
CARSSGQGTSTNEKLFF
>-|TRBV6-6|-|TRBJ2-1
TGTGCCACCATGCCGGGGGACCAAAGCTCCTACAATGAGCAGTTCTTC
CATMPGDQSSYNEQFF
>once|TRBV11-3|-|TRBJ2-3
TGTGCCAGCAGCTTAGAGGGGGCTGATACGCAGTATTTT
CASSLEGADTQYF
>-|TRBV9|TRBD2|TRBJ2-3
TGTGCCAGCAGCGTAGGGGGAGCGGGACTCACAGATACGCAGTATTTT
CASSVGGAGLTDTQYF
>-|TRBV15|-|TRBJ1-4
TGTGCCACCAGCAGAGATGGGTTGGCAGGGCGCGAAAAACTGTTTTTT
CATSRDGLAGREKLFF
>-|TRBV5-1|TRBD1|TRBJ2-3
TGCGCCAGCAGCCCGGGACAGGGGATTGGCACAGATACGCAGTATTTT
CASSPGQGIGTDTQYF
>-|TRBV13|TRBD2|TRBJ2-3
TGTGCCAGCAGCCATACTAGCGGGGGGACCAGGGTTACGCAGTATTTT
CASSHTSGGTRVTQYF
>-|TRBV7-9|-|TRBJ2-4
TGTGCCAGCAGTTCCGGGGTAAACATTCAGTACTTC
CASSSGVNIQYF
>-|TRBV6-1|-|TRBJ1-6
TGTGCCAGCAGTGAGGTGTCAGGGGTTTCACCCCTCCACTTT
CASSEVSGVSPLHF
>once|TRBV23-1|TRBD1|TRBJ2-7
TGCGCCAGCAGTCAAAGACAGGGGGTCCACGAGCAGTACTTC
CASSQRQGVHEQYF
>once|TRBV12-3/TRBV12-4|-|TRBJ1-2
TGTGCCAGCAGTGCGACAGGTCCCTATGGCTACACCTTC
CASSATGPYGYTF
>-|TRBV28|-|TRBJ1-2
TGTGCCAGCAGTTGGTCGGGGGGCGCCGTTAATGGCTACACCTTC
CASSWSGGAVNGYTF
>-|TRBV7-9|TRBD2|TRBJ2-5
TGTGCCAGCAGCTTAGCACCGGGAGGGTCCGGAGAGACCCAGTACTTC
CASSLAPGGSGETQYF
>-|TRBV11-2|TRBD2|TRBJ2-3
TGTGCCAGCCTGCCGGGACTAGCGGGGGGGGCCACAGATACGCAGTATTTT
CASLPGLAGGATDTQYF
>-|TRBV5-4|TRBD2|TRBJ2-2
TGTGCCAGCAGCTGGCTAGCGGCGAACACCGGGGAGCTGTTTTTT
CASSWLAANTGELFF
>few|TRBV5-1|TRBD2|TRBJ2-7
TGCGCCAGCAGCTTGGCTAGCGGGGGTATTTACGAGCAGTACTTC
CASSLASGGIYEQYF
>-|TRBV9|-|TRBJ2-7
TGTGCCAGCAGCGCCGACCCGGGTTACGAGCAGTACTTC
CASSADPGYEQYF
>-|TRBV11-2|TRBD1|TRBJ1-1
TGTGCCAGCAGCCCACAGGGGGCGCGGGGCACTGAAGCTTTCTTT
CASSPQGARGTEAFF
>few|TRBV7-2|TRBD1|TRBJ1-1
TGTGCCAGCAGCTTAGCTGGCAGGGGGATGACTGAAGCTTTCTTT
CASSLAGRGMTEAFF
>-|TRBV3-1/TRBV3-2|TRBD2|TRBJ2-5
TGTGCCAGCAGCCGTGCTTGGGGCGGGGGGGCAGAGACCCAGTACTTC
CASSRAWGGGAETQYF
>-|TRBV20-1|TRBD1|TRBJ1-1
TGCAGTGCGTACAGGGGTGAAGCTTTCTTT
CSAYRGEAFF
>few|TRBV10-3|-|TRBJ1-2
TGTGCCATCAGACCGACAGGTGAACTCTATGGCTACACCTTC
CAIRPTGELYGYTF
>-|TRBV6-1|-|TRBJ2-2
TGTGCCAGCAGTGGAAGAAGAGCTTCGAACACCGGGGAGCTGTTTTTT
CASSGRRASNTGELFF
>-|TRBV5-1|-|TRBJ1-3
TGCGCCAGCAGCTTTACAGGGACGGGAGGAAACACCATATATTTT
CASSFTGTGGNTIYF
>once|TRBV28|TRBD1|TRBJ1-6
TGTGCCAGCAGCTCCCCGGGACAGGGTTATTCACCCCTCCACTTT
CASSSPGQGYSPLHF
>-|TRBV28|TRBD1|TRBJ1-2
TGTGCCAGCAGTGGACAGGGTTTGGGGTATGGCTACACCTTC
CASSGQGLGYGYTF
>-|TRBV30|-|TRBJ1-1
TGTGCCTGGTCCGGTATGAACACTGAAGCTTTCTTT
CAWSGMNTEAFF
>-|TRBV3-1/TRBV3-2|TRBD2|TRBJ2-2
TGTGCCAGCAGCCAGGGACTAGCTGCGAACACCGGGGAGCTGTTTTTT
CASSQGLAANTGELFF
>-|TRBV19|TRBD1|TRBJ2-7
TGTGCCAGTAGGAGACAGGGAGAACCCTACGAGCAGTACTTC
CASRRQGEPYEQYF
>-|TRBV24-1|TRBD2|TRBJ2-5
TGTGCCACCAGTGATTCGTTGACTAGCGGGGGAGAGACCCAGTACTTC
CATSDSLTSGGETQYF
>-|TRBV7-9|TRBD1|TRBJ1-6
TGTGCCAGCAGCTCCGGGACAGATAATTCACCCCTCCACTTT
CASSSGTDNSPLHF
>-|TRBV9|TRBD2|TRBJ2-5
TGTGCCAGCAGCGGGGGACTAGCGAAGGAGACCCAGTACTTC
CASSGGLAKETQYF
>-|TRBV5-1|-|TRBJ2-7
TGCGCCAGCAGCCGTGACACCGTTAGCTCCTACGAGCAGTACTTC
CASSRDTVSSYEQYF
>-|TRBV30|-|TRBJ1-1
TGTGCCTGGACTTTGGGCATGGGGAACACTGAAGCTTTCTTT
CAWTLGMGNTEAFF
>-|TRBV2|-|TRBJ1-4
TGTGCCAGCACCCCCCGGACAGCAAGTTTACTAAATGAAAAACTGTTTTTT
CASTPRTASLLNEKLFF
>-|TRBV12-3/TRBV12-4|TRBD2|TRBJ2-5
TGTGCCAGCCGGGGGGGGGCCAAAGAGACCCAGTACTTC
CASRGGAKETQYF
>-|TRBV21-1|-|TRBJ2-5
TGTGCCAGCAGCAAAGAGCTTGGAGAGACCCAGTACTTC
CASSKELGETQYF